Listed here are 29 T cell receptor beta chains from one sample, sequenced in a study of graft-versus-host responses after intestinal transplantation. Sequencing was performed with immunoSEQ multiplex PCR; in TCRdb, only in-frame clones are kept and a portion is missing. The sample has over 75,000 clones, around 90% seen once. Antigens for these TCRs are unknown. Sequenced here: unstimulated CD4+ T cells sorted from spleen or lymph node cells, sampled before transplant. The receptors derive from a human donor who was the organ donor for an intestinal transplant.

The V and J genes are TRBV4-1 and TRBJ2-7, with 10 positions matching TRBD2. Losses at the gene ends were 3 bases for V and 6 bases for J; bases not matched to a gene: 8. The CDR3 length is 15 residues. CDR1 and CDR2 from the germline V gene are MGHRA and YSYEKL. CDR3 loop: CASSQVLAGEGEQYF. In DNA form, the CDR3 reads TGCGCCAGCAGCCAGGTCCTAGCGGGAGAGGGCGAGCAGTACTTC.

The chain has TRBV7-2 and TRBJ2-7, with 7 nucleotides matching TRBD2. With V trimmed by 5 bases and J by 1 base, 11 bases remained unmatched. Germline V gene data show CDR1 as SGHTA and CDR2 as FQGNSA. CDR3 length: 16 amino acids. CDR3 loop: CASSPYGTSESYEQYF. The CDR3 DNA reads as TGTGCCAGCAGCCCGTACGGTACTAGCGAGTCCTACGAGCAGTACTTC.

The genes are TRBV28 and TRBJ2-1, with TRBD2 identical over 12 bases. CDR3 length equals 16 residues. With 6 bases clipped from V and 4 bases from J, the junction kept 7 bases outside the gene matches. The germline V gene encodes CDR1 MDHEN and CDR2 SYDVKM. The CDR3 is CASRRLAGEGYNEQFF. For the CDR3, the DNA is TGTGCCAGCAGAAGACTAGCGGGAGAGGGGTACAATGAGCAGTTCTTC.

The table lists this clone with a count of one. The chain has TRBV6-1 and TRBJ2-2, with 7 nucleotides matching TRBD1. Trimming at V came to 5 bases and at J to 5 bases, leaving 8 bases not matched to a gene. CDR1 MNHNS and CDR2 SASEGT come from the germline V gene. CDR3 length: 15 residues. The CDR3 DNA is TGTGCCAGCAGTTCTCCGGGACAGCGGACCGGGGAGCTGTTTTTT. Its protein product is CASSSPGQRTGELFF.

The V gene is TRBV7-9, the J gene TRBJ1-5; TRBD1 matches 10 bases. Germline-derived CDR1 and CDR2 are SEHNR and FQNEAQ (reference sequence). This CDR3 has 17 residues. Losses at the gene ends were 4 bases for V and 4 bases for J; bases not matched to a gene: 10. The CDR3 protein is CASSSDRGRRENQPQHF. CDR3 DNA sequence: TGTGCCAGCAGCTCAGACAGGGGGCGCAGGGAAAATCAGCCCCAGCATTTT.

The CDR3 DNA reads TGTGCCAGCAGCAACTATGACAGGGGAAAGGATTCACCCCTCCACTTT. Residues: CASSNYDRGKDSPLHF. V is TRBV9 and J is TRBJ1-6, with 8 bases aligning to TRBD1. Germline assignment: CDR1 SGDLS and CDR2 YYNGEE. V gave up 4 bases and J gave up 8 bases; unmatched junction bases: 11. The CDR3 has 16 amino acids.

The chain has TRBV5-5 and TRBJ2-3, with 11 bases aligning to TRBD2. The CDR3 is 17 amino acids. Germline CDR1 and CDR2: SGHKS and YYEKEE (reference sequence). The V segment lost 0 bases and the J segment 1 base; nucleotides outside the gene matches: 4. The CDR3 sequence is CASSLVLAGGGTDTQYF. The CDR3 DNA reads as TGTGCCAGCAGCTTGGTGCTAGCGGGGGGTGGCACAGATACGCAGTATTTT. Complete variable domain (other parts from reference TRBV5-5 and TRBJ2-3): DAGVTQSPTHLIKTRGQQVTLRCSPISGHKSVSWYQQVLGQGPQFIFQYYEKEERGRGNFPDRFSARQFPNYSSELNVNALLLGDSALYLCASSLVLAGGGTDTQYFGPGTRLTVL.

V usage is TRBV2 and J usage is TRBJ1-5; 8 nucleotides agree with TRBD1. This CDR3 contains 12 residues. Germline assignment: CDR1 SNHLY and CDR2 FYNNEI. With V trimmed by 8 bases and J by 7 bases, 4 bases remained unmatched. In DNA, the CDR3 is TGTGCCAGCCAGGGGGCCGGGCAGCCCCAGCATTTT. It encodes CASQGAGQPQHF. The whole variable domain, remainder taken from reference TRBV2 and TRBJ1-5, is EPEVTQTPSHQVTQMGQEVILRCVPISNHLYFYWYRQILGQKVEFLVSFYNNEISEKSEIFDDQFSVERPDGSNFTLKIRSTKLEDSAMYFCASQGAGQPQHFGDGTRLSIL.

Written as DNA, the CDR3 is TGTGCCAGCAGCCAAAGTCCCGGCGGATACAATGAGCAGTTCTTC. Encoded protein: CASSQSPGGYNEQFF. The V and J genes are TRBV28 and TRBJ2-1; D gene ambiguous. The CDR3 is 15 residues long. Germline assignment: CDR1 MDHEN and CDR2 SYDVKM. V gave up 6 bases and J gave up 4 bases, with 16 bases separating them.

The chain carries TRBV20-1 and TRBJ2-1; perhaps TRBD2 as D (7 bases). The CDR3 covers 11 residues. Germline CDR1 DFQATT, CDR2 SNEGSKA (reference sequence). The ends were cut back, 7 bases at V and 7 bases at J, with 11 bases in the middle. The CDR3 DNA sequence: TGCAGTGGGCGGGGGCTGAATGAGCAGTTCTTC. Its translation: CSGRGLNEQFF.

This chain links TRBV28 with TRBJ2-7; TRBD1 might be the D (6 bases). The CDR3 is made up of 14 amino acids. V gave up 6 bases and J gave up 0 bases, with 12 bases separating them. Germline lookup yields CDR1 MDHEN and CDR2 SYDVKM. As DNA, the CDR3 is TGTGCCAGCAGGGGACACCCGATCTCCTACGAGCAGTACTTC. Translated: CASRGHPISYEQYF.

V gene TRBV6-5 combines with J gene TRBJ1-1, with D possibly matching TRBD1 (6 bases). This CDR3 is 14 amino acids long. Germline V gene lookup returns CDR1 MNHEY and CDR2 SVGAGI. V was cut by 5 bases and J by 6 bases, with 16 bases left in between. The DNA of the CDR3 is TGTGCCAGCAGTGAGAGACTCAGGGGCTCTGAAGCTTTCTTT. Amino acid sequence: CASSERLRGSEAFF.

Concerning this clone itself: The junction differs from germline at one of its ends, possibly a read error. V is TRBV6-5 and J is TRBJ2-3; 8 bases are shared with TRBD2. The CDR3 consists of 13 residues. In germline, CDR1 is MNHEY, CDR2 SVGAGI. CDR3: CASSPTSGSLRRF. CDR3 nucleotides: TGTGCCAGCAGTCCTACCAGCGGGAGTTTGCGCCGTTTT.

V gene TRBV28 combines with J gene TRBJ1-2; 10 bases are shared with TRBD1. With 2 bases clipped from V and 4 bases from J, the junction kept 10 bases outside the gene matches. This CDR3 region has 17 residues. Germline CDR1 MDHEN, CDR2 SYDVKM. This CDR3 reads CASSLPIVTGGLYGYTF. CDR3 sequence (DNA): TGTGCCAGCAGTTTACCGATTGTGACAGGGGGCCTCTATGGCTACACCTTC.

The rearrangement uses TRBV15 and TRBJ1-3; D may be TRBD1 (6 bases). V was shortened by 5 bases and J by 4 bases, with 12 bases between the two germline ends. Germline V lookup: CDR1 LNHNV, CDR2 YYDKDF (reference sequence). The CDR3 spans 14 residues. The CDR3 is CATSRPGVGNTIYF. CDR3 DNA sequence: TGTGCCACCAGCCGTCCAGGGGTGGGAAACACCATATATTTT.

The chain uses TRBV4-2 and TRBJ2-1; 13 bases are a match to TRBD2. The length of the CDR3 is 15 residues. The germline CDR1 and CDR2 sequences are LGHNA and YNFKEQ. The J segment lost 7 bases and the V segment lost 6 bases, leaving 6 bases of the junction unmatched. Written as DNA, the CDR3 is TGTGCCAGCAGTCCCTGGACTAGCGGGGGAAATGAGCAGTTCTTC. It specifies CASSPWTSGGNEQFF.

The chain joins TRBV27 to TRBJ2-5; D not certain. The CDR3 covers 14 residues. Trimming shortened V by 6 bases and J by 7 bases, and 18 bases separated the two germline ends. Germline V lookup: CDR1 MNHEY, CDR2 SMNVEV (reference sequence). Here the CDR3 reads CASSPKYIAGTQYF. The DNA of the CDR3 is TGTGCCAGCAGCCCCAAGTATATAGCTGGGACCCAGTACTTC.

This clone was counted between two and nine times. The rearrangement uses TRBV5-1 and TRBJ1-1; 11 bases are a match to TRBD1. There are 17 residues in the CDR3. The germline V gene has CDR1 SGHRS and CDR2 YFSETQ. V lost 4 bases and J lost 5; bases outside the gene matches: 13. This CDR3 is CASSRGPPGQGGTEAFF. The CDR3 DNA follows: TGCGCCAGCAGCCGTGGACCTCCGGGACAGGGGGGGACTGAAGCTTTCTTT.

The chain couples TRBV5-6 to TRBJ2-1; a weak D match, TRBD2 (6 bases). The germline V gene has CDR1 SGHDT and CDR2 YYEEEE. V was clipped by 5 bases and J by 0 bases, with 15 bases between them. The CDR3 spans 16 residues. This CDR3 is CASSLGPGSSYNEQFF. For the CDR3, the DNA is TGTGCCAGCAGTTTAGGTCCCGGGAGCTCCTACAATGAGCAGTTCTTC. The full variable domain, with the rest looked up from reference TRBV5-6 and TRBJ2-1, is DAGVTQSPTHLIKTRGQQVTLRCSPKSGHDTVSWYQQALGQGPQFIFQYYEEEERQRGNFPDRFSGHQFPNYSSELNVNALLLGDSALYLCASSLGPGSSYNEQFFGPGTRLTVL.

This clone was seen just once. The rearrangement links TRBV15 to TRBJ2-4; possibly TRBD2 for D (5 bases). The CDR3 consists of 13 residues. Looked up from germline, CDR1 is LNHNV and CDR2 is YYDKDF (reference sequence). V dropped 3 bases and J dropped 7 bases, with 10 bases sitting between them. This chain's CDR3 is CATSSGVANIQYF. The CDR3, as DNA: TGTGCCACCAGCAGCGGGGTGGCGAACATTCAGTACTTC.

The rearrangement links TRBV11-2 to TRBJ2-7; tentative D call: TRBD2 (6 bases). This CDR3 contains 14 residues. Germline CDR1 and CDR2: SGHAT and FQNNGV. Trimming shortened V by 7 bases and J by 0 bases, and 13 bases separated the two germline ends. The CDR3 protein is CASNPAGSSYEQYF. CDR3 coding DNA: TGTGCCAGCAATCCGGCCGGGAGCTCCTACGAGCAGTACTTC.

V and J are TRBV5-1 and TRBJ2-7, with a possible D match to TRBD2 (6 bases). V was clipped by 0 bases and J by 5 bases, with 12 bases between them. CDR3 size: 14 residues. CDR1 and CDR2 (germline): SGHRS, YFSETQ. CDR3 DNA: TGCGCCAGCAGCTTGGGGGGGGTTTACGACGAGCAGTACTTC. It specifies CASSLGGVYDEQYF. The full variable domain, its missing parts supplied by reference TRBV5-1 and TRBJ2-7, is KAGVTQTPRYLIKTRGQQVTLSCSPISGHRSVSWYQQTPGQGLQFLFEYFSETQRNKGNFPGRFSGRQFSNSRSEMNVSTLELGDSALYLCASSLGGVYDEQYFGPGTRLTVT.

This rearrangement joins TRBV18 to TRBJ2-1, with 10 bases fitting TRBD1. The CDR3 is made up of 14 amino acids. Germline CDR1 and CDR2: KGHSH and LQKENI. V lost 3 bases and J lost 10; bases outside the gene matches: 6. CDR3 DNA: TGTGCCAGCTCACCGAGACAGGGGGCATGGGAGCAGTTCTTC. Protein product: CASSPRQGAWEQFF.

This chain uses TRBV28 with TRBJ2-1, with TRBD2 identical over 8 bases. With V trimmed by 5 bases and J by 4 bases, 7 bases remained unmatched. The CDR3 is 15 amino acids. CDR1 MDHEN and CDR2 SYDVKM come from the germline V gene. This CDR3 is CASSSVAGKYNEQFF. CDR3 DNA: TGTGCCAGCAGTAGCGTAGCGGGGAAATACAATGAGCAGTTCTTC.

The chain has TRBV10-1 and TRBJ2-1; TRBD2 matches 10 bases. There are 15 residues in the CDR3. Germline CDR1 reads WNHNN; CDR2 reads SYGVQD (reference sequence). V dropped 6 bases and J dropped 5; count of bases not matched to a gene: 7. CDR3 DNA sequence: TGCGCCAGCAGAACCGGGACTAGCGCCAACAATGAGCAGTTCTTC. This translates into CASRTGTSANNEQFF.

The chain is built from TRBV4-2 and TRBJ2-3; D gene ambiguous. Germline loops: CDR1 LGHNA, CDR2 YNFKEQ. CDR3 length equals 14 residues. V dropped 1 base and J dropped 6 bases, with 11 bases sitting between them. The CDR3 protein is CASSQGAGADTQYF. The CDR3 region has the DNA TGTGCCAGCAGCCAAGGGGCCGGCGCGGATACGCAGTATTTT.

CDR3 residues: CASSLWIQRNEKLFF. The CDR3 DNA reads TGTGCCAGCAGCTTATGGATTCAGCGGAATGAAAAACTGTTTTTT. This chain links TRBV7-9 with TRBJ1-4; no clear D. Looked up from germline, CDR1 is SEHNR and CDR2 is FQNEAQ (reference sequence). The germline V and J ends were trimmed by 2 bases and 5 bases, with 12 bases remaining between them. The CDR3 sequence is 15 residues long.

The chain combines TRBV5-5 with TRBJ1-2; a possible D gene is TRBD1 (6 bases). The CDR3 has 14 residues. The germline gives CDR1 SGHKS, CDR2 YYEKEE (reference sequence). Trimming cost V 5 bases and J 2 bases, with 13 bases left between them. DNA of the CDR3: TGTGCCAGCAGACAGCCGGGACAAAACTATGGCTACACCTTC. The encoded protein is CASRQPGQNYGYTF.

This clone occurred a few times. This chain joins TRBV7-9 and TRBJ2-2; TRBD1 matches 8 bases. The CDR3 consists of 13 residues. Germline V lookup: CDR1 SEHNR, CDR2 FQNEAQ (reference sequence). With V trimmed by 5 bases and J by 7 bases, 3 bases remained unmatched. The CDR3 sequence is CASSEDRVGELFF. Written as DNA, the CDR3 is TGTGCCAGCAGCGAGGACAGGGTCGGGGAGCTGTTTTTT. Looking up the rest from reference TRBV7-9 and TRBJ2-2 gives the full variable domain: DTGVSQNPRHKITKRGQNVTFRCDPISEHNRLYWYRQTLGQGPEFLTYFQNEAQLEKSRLLSDRFSAERPKGSFSTLEIQRTEQGDSAMYLCASSEDRVGELFFGEGSRLTVL.